The clone carrying this T cell receptor beta chain was found many times. One entry per CDR3 protein, called by TCRdb with MiXCR from the 5' RACE reads. This sample yields roughly 340,000 distinct CDR3 sequences, of which about 28% are seen a single time; roughly 5.5% belongs to the top ten. This specimen belongs to a study of identical twins' blood T cells. The CDR3 is 14 residues long. Per germline, CDR1 DFQATT and CDR2 SNEGSKA (reference sequence). V lost 3 bases to trimming and J lost 4 bases, with 15 bases between them. This sequence was found in a woman between 18 and 55 years old in good health. Sequences were obtained from PBMCs. The chain is built from TRBV20-1 and TRBJ1-2; the D is unclear. The CDR3 loop is CSARDSNQRYGYTF. The CDR3 bases are TGCAGTGCTAGGGACTCAAACCAACGCTATGGCTACACCTTC.